Detailed here is one T cell receptor beta chain. The table came from immunoSEQ multiplex PCR; TCRdb's copy has only in-frame clones and leaves some out. The sample lists almost 80,000 clones; 80% to 95% were seen once. Trimming stripped 0 bases from V and 4 bases from J, with 11 bases between. CDR3 length equals 15 residues. Germline assignment: CDR1 SNHLY and CDR2 FYNNEI. The data derive from a study of blood T cell repertoires in COVID-19. V gene TRBV2 combines with J gene TRBJ2-3, with TRBD2 as a possible D gene (7 bases). This clonotype was sampled from a woman aged 80 or older with acute or convalescent COVID-19. Sequencing used peripheral blood. CDR3 residues: CASSEAGGRSDTQYF. In DNA, the CDR3 is TGTGCCAGCAGTGAAGCGGGGGGGCGTTCAGATACGCAGTATTTT.